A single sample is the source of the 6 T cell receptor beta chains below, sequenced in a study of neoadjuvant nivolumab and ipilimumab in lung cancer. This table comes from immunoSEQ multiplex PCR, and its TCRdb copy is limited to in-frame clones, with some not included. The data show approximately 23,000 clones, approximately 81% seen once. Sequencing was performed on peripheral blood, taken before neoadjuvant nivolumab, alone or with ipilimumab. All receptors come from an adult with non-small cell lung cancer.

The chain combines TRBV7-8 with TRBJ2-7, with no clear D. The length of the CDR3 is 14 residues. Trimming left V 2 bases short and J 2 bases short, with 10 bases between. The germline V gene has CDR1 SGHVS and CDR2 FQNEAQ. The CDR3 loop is CASSLLVLPYEQYF. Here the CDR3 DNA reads TGTGCCAGCAGCTTACTCGTGCTCCCCTACGAGCAGTACTTC.

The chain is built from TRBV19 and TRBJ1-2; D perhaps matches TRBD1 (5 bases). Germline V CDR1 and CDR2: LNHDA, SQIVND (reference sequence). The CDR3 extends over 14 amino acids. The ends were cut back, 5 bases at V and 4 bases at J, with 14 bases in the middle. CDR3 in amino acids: CASSARQTSYGYTF. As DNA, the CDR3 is TGTGCCAGTAGTGCCCGACAGACAAGCTATGGCTACACCTTC.

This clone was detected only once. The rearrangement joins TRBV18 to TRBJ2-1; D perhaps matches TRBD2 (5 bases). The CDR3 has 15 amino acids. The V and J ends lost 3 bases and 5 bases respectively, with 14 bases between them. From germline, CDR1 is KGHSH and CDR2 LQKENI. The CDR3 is CASSPYRDAHNEQFF. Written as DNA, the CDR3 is TGTGCCAGCTCACCGTACCGGGATGCGCACAATGAGCAGTTCTTC.

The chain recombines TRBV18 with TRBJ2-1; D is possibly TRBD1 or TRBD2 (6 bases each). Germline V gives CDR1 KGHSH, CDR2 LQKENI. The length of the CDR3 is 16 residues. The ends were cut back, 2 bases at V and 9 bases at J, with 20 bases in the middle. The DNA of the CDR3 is TGTGCCAGCTCACCATCAGTATCAGGGGCGGGGAGTGAGCAGTTCTTC. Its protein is CASSPSVSGAGSEQFF.

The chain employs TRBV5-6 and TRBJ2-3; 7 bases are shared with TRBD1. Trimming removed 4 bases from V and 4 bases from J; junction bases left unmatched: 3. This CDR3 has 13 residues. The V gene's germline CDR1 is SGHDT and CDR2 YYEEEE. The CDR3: CASSHRGSDTQYF. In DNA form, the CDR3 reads TGTGCCAGCAGCCACAGGGGTTCAGATACGCAGTATTTT.

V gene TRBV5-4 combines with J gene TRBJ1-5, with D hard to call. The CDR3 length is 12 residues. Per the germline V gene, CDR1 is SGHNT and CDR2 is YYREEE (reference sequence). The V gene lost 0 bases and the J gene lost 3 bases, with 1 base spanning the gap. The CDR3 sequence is CASSLDNQPQHF. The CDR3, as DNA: TGTGCCAGCAGCTTGGACAATCAGCCCCAGCATTTT.